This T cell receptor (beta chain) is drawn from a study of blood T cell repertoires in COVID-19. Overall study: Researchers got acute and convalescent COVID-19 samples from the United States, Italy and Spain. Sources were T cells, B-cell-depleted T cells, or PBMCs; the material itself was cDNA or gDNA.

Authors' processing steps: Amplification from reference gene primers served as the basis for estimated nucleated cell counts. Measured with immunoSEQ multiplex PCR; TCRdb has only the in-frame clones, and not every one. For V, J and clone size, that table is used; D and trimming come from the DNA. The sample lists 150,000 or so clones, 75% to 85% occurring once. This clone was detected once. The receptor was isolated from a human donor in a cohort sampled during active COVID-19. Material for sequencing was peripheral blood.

This CDR3 is CASSLKLAGVSGELFF. The CDR3 nucleotides are TGTGCCAGCAGCTTAAAACTAGCGGGAGTCTCCGGGGAGCTGTTTTTT. The chain links TRBV7-8 to TRBJ2-2, with TRBD2 matching 11 bases. CDR1 and CDR2 from the germline V gene are SGHVS and FQNEAQ. Germline trimming cut 2 bases from V and 6 bases from J; bases unmatched to any gene: 5. CDR3 length equals 16 residues.